This entry lists 21 T cell receptor beta chains sequenced from one sample in a study of shared clonotypes between healthy human individuals. TCRdb's table, derived via immunoSEQ multiplex PCR, lists solely in-frame clones and lacks some. The sample holds about half a million clones, 81% seen once. Specimen: PBMCs. The receptors stem from a middle-aged woman in good health. Some clones in this sample may be carry-over from other donors' samples.

Of note for this clone: This likely stems from a read error, as it lies one base from a far larger clone. The CDR3 ends on some other residue instead of the conserved phenylalanine or tryptophan, so this is likely a read error. In DNA form, the CDR3 reads TGTGCCAGCAGCCTAAGGGGGGCGGGGTCGACCTACGAGCAGTACTCC. Translated, it gives CASSLRGAGSTYEQYS. V is TRBV7-8 and J is TRBJ2-7; D is tentatively TRBD1 or TRBD2 (6 bases each). The V and J ends lost 5 bases and 2 bases respectively, with 19 bases between them. Germline V gene lookup returns CDR1 SGHVS and CDR2 FQNEAQ. The CDR3 runs 16 residues.

As concerns this clone: A far larger clone lies a single base away; this is likely a read error. This sequence joins TRBV29-1 and TRBJ1-2; D gene ambiguous. Germline CDR1 is SQVTM and CDR2 is ANQGSEA. The V gene lost 5 bases and the J gene lost 2 bases, with 9 bases spanning the gap. This CDR3 contains 12 residues. This CDR3 is CSVIWTNYGYTF. CDR3 coding DNA: TGCAGCGTTATCTGGACGAACTATGGCTACACCTTC.

This clone was counted a few times. Other nucleotide sequences from this sample produce the same CDR3. V is TRBV28 and J is TRBJ1-1; D is uncertain. V lost 3 bases and J 0 bases, leaving 8 bases between the germline ends. Germline CDR1 MDHEN, CDR2 SYDVKM. The CDR3 spans 14 residues. In DNA, the CDR3 is TGTGCCAGCAGTTTCAGAGCGGTGAACACTGAAGCTTTCTTT. It specifies CASSFRAVNTEAFF.

This chain links TRBV6-5 with TRBJ1-1, with D hard to call. With 6 bases removed from V and 1 base from J, the gap between germline ends came to 9 bases. Per germline, CDR1 MNHEY and CDR2 SVGAGI. This CDR3 spans 13 amino acids. This CDR3 reads CASRGLPNTEAFF. The CDR3 nucleotides read TGTGCCAGCAGGGGTCTCCCGAACACTGAAGCTTTCTTT.

This clone came up once. The chain carries TRBV11-3 and TRBJ2-5, with D uncertain. From germline, CDR1 is SGHNT and CDR2 YENEEA. The CDR3 runs 13 residues. Trimming left V 8 bases short and J 2 bases short, with 12 bases between. The CDR3 loop reads CASSLETQETQYF. In nucleotides, the CDR3 is TGTGCCAGCTCCCTCGAGACTCAAGAGACCCAGTACTTC.

Note on this clone: Since a far larger clone is one base different, this is likely a read error. The same CDR3 also results from other DNA sequences found in this sample. The V call is TRBV6-5, the J call TRBJ2-3; 13 bases map to TRBD2. Germline V lookup: CDR1 MNHEY, CDR2 SVGAGI. The CDR3 length is 16 residues. The CDR3 protein is CASSYRTSGSRDTQYF. The DNA of the CDR3 is TGCGCCAGCAGTTACCGGACTAGCGGGAGCCGGGATACGCAGTATTTT.

The sample holds a few counts of this clone. The chain recombines TRBV6-1 with TRBJ2-3; D not certain. Per the germline V gene, CDR1 is MNHNS and CDR2 is SASEGT. V lost 5 bases to trimming and J lost 1 base, with 10 bases between them. CDR3 length equals 14 residues. The CDR3 nucleotides read TGTGCCAGCAGTCCTGGACGAGGCACAGATACGCAGTATTTT. Its protein is CASSPGRGTDTQYF.

The chain links TRBV18 to TRBJ1-2, with 9 bases aligning to TRBD1. V lost 2 bases to trimming and J lost 0 bases; unmatched junction nucleotides: 4. The CDR3 is 16 amino acids. Germline assignment: CDR1 KGHSH and CDR2 LQKENI. The CDR3 is CASSPFRDRANYGYTF. The CDR3 nucleotides are TGTGCCAGCTCACCATTCCGGGACAGGGCTAACTATGGCTACACCTTC.

The gene calls are TRBV28 and TRBJ1-1, with 8 bases matching TRBD1. CDR1 is MDHEN, CDR2 SYDVKM, per germline. V shed 4 bases, J shed 4 bases, and the junction held 14 bases outside the gene matches. The CDR3 contains 17 residues. In nucleotides, the CDR3 is TGTGCCAGCAGTTCCCAACAGGGGGTTAGGGGACGCACTGAAGCTTTCTTT. Translation gives CASSSQQGVRGRTEAFF.

In regard to this clone: A read error likely explains this, since a far larger clone differs by one base. Other DNA variants within this sample encode the same CDR3. The rearrangement uses TRBV27 and TRBJ2-7, with D possibly being TRBD1 (5 bases). Trimming pared 4 bases from V and 2 bases from J, leaving 12 bases between. The CDR3 has 14 residues. CDR1 and CDR2 from the germline V gene are MNHEY and SMNVEV (reference sequence). The CDR3 is CASSSTGPTYEQYF. The CDR3 DNA sequence: TGTGCCAGCAGTTCTACAGGACCCACCTACGAGCAGTACTTC.

The J gene is TRBJ2-3, the V gene TRBV28; D not certain. The germline V gene encodes CDR1 MDHEN and CDR2 SYDVKM. The CDR3 runs to 12 residues. Trimming stripped 2 bases from V and 7 bases from J, with 7 bases between. The CDR3 DNA follows: TGTGCCAGCAGTTTAAACCGGCATACGCAGTATTTT. It is translated as CASSLNRHTQYF. The entire variable domain, with the rest obtained from reference TRBV28 and TRBJ2-3, is as follows: DVKVTQSSRYLVKRTGEKVFLECVQDMDHENMFWYRQDPGLGLRLIYFSYDVKMKEKGDIPEGYSVSREKKERFSLILESASTNQTSMYLCASSLNRHTQYFGPGTRLTVL.

This clone has at least ten counts. Additional DNA sequences in this sample encode the identical CDR3. V is TRBV6-1 and J is TRBJ2-7; 9 positions match TRBD2. The CDR3 length is 12 residues. The J segment lost 7 bases and the V segment lost 5 bases, leaving 3 bases of the junction unmatched. The germline V gene has CDR1 MNHNS and CDR2 SASEGT. The CDR3 sequence: CASSTLAGEQYF. The CDR3 nucleotides read TGTGCCAGCAGTACACTAGCGGGTGAGCAGTACTTC.

The chain links TRBV28 to TRBJ1-3, with 9 positions matching TRBD1. This CDR3 is 16 amino acids long. Trimming at V came to 4 bases and at J to 2 bases, leaving 6 bases not matched to a gene. Germline V lookup: CDR1 MDHEN, CDR2 SYDVKM. CDR3: CASSSATGGPGNTIYF. The CDR3 DNA follows: TGTGCCAGCAGTTCCGCCACAGGGGGCCCTGGAAACACCATATATTTT.

The rearrangement uses TRBV2 and TRBJ1-1; 8 bases are a match to TRBD1. Germline V gene sequence: CDR1 SNHLY, CDR2 FYNNEI. With 3 bases clipped from V and 1 base from J, the junction kept 7 bases outside the gene matches. This CDR3 comprises 16 residues. This CDR3 reads CASSDPLTGGNTEAFF. In DNA, the CDR3 is TGTGCCAGCAGTGACCCTCTCACAGGGGGGAACACTGAAGCTTTCTTT.

V gene TRBV9 combines with J gene TRBJ2-7; D ambiguous. The CDR3 is 15 amino acids. Germline-derived CDR1 and CDR2 are SGDLS and YYNGEE. V was trimmed by 0 bases and J by 3 bases, leaving 13 bases between them. CDR3: CASSVDVATNYEQYF. The CDR3 DNA sequence: TGTGCCAGCAGCGTAGATGTTGCGACAAACTACGAGCAGTACTTC.

The chain links TRBV6-5 to TRBJ1-5; D call uncertain. The ends were cut back, 5 bases at V and 4 bases at J, with 9 bases in the middle. The CDR3 length is 13 residues. Germline V gene sequence: CDR1 MNHEY, CDR2 SVGAGI. The CDR3 DNA reads as TGTGCCAGCAGTGGTGAACCAAATCAGCCCCAGCATTTT. This translates into CASSGEPNQPQHF.

The chain carries TRBV11-2 and TRBJ2-7; D is undetermined. Germline V lookup: CDR1 SGHAT, CDR2 FQNNGV. Trimming left V 5 bases short and J 3 bases short, with 8 bases between. The CDR3 is 12 residues long. CDR3 bases: TGTGCCAGCAGCCTTAGGGTCTACGAGCAGTACTTC. It specifies CASSLRVYEQYF.

The V gene is TRBV6-1, the J gene TRBJ1-2, with TRBD1 matching 9 bases. The germline V gene has CDR1 MNHNS and CDR2 SASEGT. CDR3 size: 13 residues. V trimming: 5 bases; J trimming: 4 bases; junction bases outside the gene matches: 2. CDR3 sequence (DNA): TGTGCCAGCAGTACAGGGGGCTTCTATGGCTACACCTTC. Residues: CASSTGGFYGYTF.

The gene calls are TRBV6-1 and TRBJ1-2; D gene uncertain. There are 13 residues in the CDR3. Deletions cut 1 base from V and 12 bases from J, with 15 bases between. The germline CDR1 and CDR2 sequences are MNHNS and SASEGT. The CDR3 loop is CASSEVVLLSHTF. The CDR3 DNA reads TGTGCCAGCAGTGAAGTCGTACTGCTTAGCCACACCTTC.

The J gene is TRBJ2-5, the V gene TRBV7-2, with 7 bases matching TRBD2. V was clipped by 3 bases and J by 3 bases; unmatched bases: 13. The CDR3 spans 17 residues. The V gene's germline CDR1 is SGHTA and CDR2 FQGNSA. The CDR3 is CASSFRGLGEGEETQYF. CDR3 sequence (DNA): TGTGCCAGCAGCTTTAGGGGCTTAGGGGAGGGCGAAGAGACCCAGTACTTC.

V usage is TRBV28 and J usage is TRBJ2-7, with TRBD2 identical over 7 bases. The J segment lost 3 bases and the V segment lost 4 bases, leaving 9 bases of the junction unmatched. CDR3 length equals 15 residues. Germline V gene lookup returns CDR1 MDHEN and CDR2 SYDVKM. CDR3 in DNA: TGTGCCAGCAGTTCCGGGACTACCCTATTCTACGAGCAGTACTTC. Its protein product is CASSSGTTLFYEQYF.